In its sample, the clone carrying this T cell receptor (beta chain) was seen many times. Mouse names are used for the genes. The sequence runs out 4 residues before the end of the CDR3; the remainder is reconstructed from the germline J gene. RNA extraction and reverse transcription yielded cDNA as sequencing template. Assay used: immunoSEQ multiplex PCR; TCRdb lists only in-frame clones, some missing. The specimen has approximately 3,000 clones, none found just once. These data belong to a study of CD8+ T cells in alopecia areata. Germline V gene lookup returns CDR1 NNHDY and CDR2 SYVADS. CDR3 length: 14 residues. V dropped 7 bases and J dropped 0; count of bases not matched to a gene: 5. Time point in this sample: mouse skin 3 weeks after grafting. Mouse recipient skin underwent biopsy at grafting and again 3 and 6 weeks afterward.

This specimen was skin, taken at week 3. This sequence was found in a C3H/HeJ mouse with alopecia areata. MHC haplotype here: H2-k. J is TRBJ2-3 and V is TRBV13-3, with 7 bases aligning to TRBD1. The CDR3 loop reads CASSGQSSAETLYF. The DNA read from the CDR3 is TGTGCCAGCTCGGGACAGTCTAGTGCAGAA.